This TCR beta chain was found in a study of blood T cells in healthy people across ages. Then a second PCR, running about 7 to 11 cycles, was carried out with a sample-barcoded 5' primer and a J-beta primer mix. TCRdb ran MiXCR on the 5' RACE reads and lists one entry per CDR3 protein. This table has 550,000 to 750,000 distinct CDR3 sequences, over 20% appearing once. The study's findings and limits: Long-lived donors carried more naive CD4+ cells and greater diversity than aged donors.

As for this clonotype: Its antigen is unidentified.

In each sample, at least 6.5 million PBMCs were isolated. From germline, CDR1 is SGHVS and CDR2 FNYEAQ. This CDR3 region has 15 residues. V was clipped by 4 bases and J by 2 bases, with 14 bases between them. The TCR sequence derives from a man in his 70s in good health. This chain joins TRBV7-6 and TRBJ1-2; a possible D gene is TRBD1 (5 bases). Specimen: blood. CDR3 residues: CASSSDAGANYGYTF. CDR3 sequence (DNA): TGTGCCAGCAGCTCCGACGCTGGGGCAAACTATGGCTACACCTTC.